The rows below give T cell receptor beta chains drawn from one sample of a study of blood T cells in healthy people across ages. TCRdb re-analysed the 5' RACE reads in MiXCR, keeping a single row per CDR3 protein. In the table there are about a million distinct CDR3 sequences, 51% of which are singletons. Sequenced sample: blood. Every receptor here comes from a woman in her sixties in good health. Each CDR3 is given with its conserved first and last residue. Each record gives: D gene, V gene, J gene, clone size, CDR3 DNA, CDR3 protein. D genes are given only for firm matches. Expanded clones are given a class, and other clones once, few, many or no size at all.

d_call: -
v_call: TRBV9
j_call: TRBJ1-1
clone_size: many
cdr3_nt: TGTGCCAGCAGCTTTCTCTCGGACAGGAACACTGAAGCTTTCTTT
cdr3_aa: CASSFLSDRNTEAFF

d_call: -
v_call: TRBV7-2
j_call: TRBJ2-1
clone_size: few
cdr3_nt: TGTGCCAGCAGCTTGGAAACAGGGATTTACAATGAGCAGTTCTTC
cdr3_aa: CASSLETGIYNEQFF

d_call: TRBD1
v_call: TRBV15
j_call: TRBJ2-5
clone_size: -
cdr3_nt: TGTGCCACCAGCAGAGTCTCCACCGGGACAGGGATCGGAGAGACCCAGTACTTC
cdr3_aa: CATSRVSTGTGIGETQYF

d_call: TRBD2
v_call: TRBV7-2
j_call: TRBJ2-1
clone_size: -
cdr3_nt: TGTGCCAGCAGCTTAGGAGGGCGGGAGGGCCCCGAGCAGTTCTTC
cdr3_aa: CASSLGGREGPEQFF

d_call: -
v_call: TRBV20-1
j_call: TRBJ2-1
clone_size: -
cdr3_nt: TGCAGTGCCCTAAGAGTCGATGAGCAGTTCTTC
cdr3_aa: CSALRVDEQFF

d_call: -
v_call: TRBV20-1
j_call: TRBJ2-2
clone_size: -
cdr3_nt: TGCAGTGCTAGCGACTTGGTCGGGGAGCTGTTTTTT
cdr3_aa: CSASDLVGELFF

d_call: TRBD2
v_call: TRBV29-1
j_call: TRBJ2-1
clone_size: few
cdr3_nt: TGCAGCGTTGAAGATAGGCCGGGACTAGCGGGAGGGGGCTCCTACAATGAGCAGTTCTTC
cdr3_aa: CSVEDRPGLAGGGSYNEQFF

d_call: -
v_call: TRBV3-1
j_call: TRBJ2-1
clone_size: -
cdr3_nt: TGTGCCAGCAGCCAGGGCCGCTTGGATGAGCAGTTCTTC
cdr3_aa: CASSQGRLDEQFF

d_call: TRBD2
v_call: TRBV9
j_call: TRBJ2-1
clone_size: -
cdr3_nt: TGTGCCAGCAGCGAGGAAAAGACTAGCGGATCTTTCTACAATGAGCAGTTCTTC
cdr3_aa: CASSEEKTSGSFYNEQFF

d_call: TRBD1
v_call: TRBV12-3/TRBV12-4
j_call: TRBJ2-5
clone_size: once
cdr3_nt: TGTGCCAGCAATTCGGACAGGGTGCTCCAAGAGACCCAGTACTTC
cdr3_aa: CASNSDRVLQETQYF

d_call: TRBD2
v_call: TRBV4-3
j_call: TRBJ2-5
clone_size: many
cdr3_nt: TGCGCCAGCAGACGCCAGGCGGCGGGAGGACCCCAAGAGACCCAGTACTTC
cdr3_aa: CASRRQAAGGPQETQYF

d_call: -
v_call: TRBV12-3/TRBV12-4
j_call: TRBJ2-7
clone_size: -
cdr3_nt: TGTGCCAGCAGCTCAGGACTTGAATACTACGAGCAGTACTTC
cdr3_aa: CASSSGLEYYEQYF

d_call: TRBD2
v_call: TRBV3-1
j_call: TRBJ2-7
clone_size: -
cdr3_nt: TGTGCCAGCAGCCTTATAGCGGGAGGCCACGAGCAGTACTTC
cdr3_aa: CASSLIAGGHEQYF